Sequencing of this T cell receptor beta chain was carried out in a study of cytomegalovirus exposure and HLA in healthy donors (dated by TCRdb to about 2017). Context from the whole study: In an earlier analysis of 450 to 750 of the donors, approximately 300 Gb of sequence data and 95 million to 130 million unique TCR beta sequences from roughly 190 million T cells were reported. An early release that covered approximately 600 HLA-typed donors contained around 300 gigabases of sequencing data and around 80 million unique TCR sequences. Of the approximately 400 genotyped donors, over 70% fell in the genetic ancestry cluster associated with self-reported Caucasian donors. The aim of the study was to test whether cataloging public T cell receptors could identify signatures of past pathogen exposure. The study profiled the T cell repertoires of hundreds of subjects by immunosequencing and related them to cytomegalovirus serostatus. In addition to the first cohort of roughly 670 subjects, a separate validation cohort of 120 different subjects was used. To predict cytomegalovirus infection status, the study brought together high-throughput TCR immunosequencing, statistical association of individual TCRs with disease status, and machine learning. A later analysis re-analyzed previously published TCR beta repertoires from roughly 690 donors and added high-resolution HLA genotyping to study TCR occurrence patterns. Rather than drawing on any new phenotypic data, the later analysis identified candidate immune exposures from TCR beta sequences and the way those sequences occurred across donors. An earlier analysis of 587 of the donors used high-throughput TCR beta sequencing to judge whether each TCR beta V gene segment behaved as functional or pseudogenic. Donor age, sex, ethnicity and CMV serostatus were compiled together with the repertoire data. Genome-wide SNP genotypes for about 65% of the 666 donors were used in a later genetic analysis, which treated that subset as a discovery cohort. All discovery cohort repertoires had been generated on a single sequencing platform. HLA typing covered class I and class II loci at four-digit resolution. Typing coverage varied by locus: roughly 629-640 donors for A, B, C, DRB1 and DQB1; approximately 560 for DQA1; 600 to 610 for DPA1; about 450 for DPB1. Roughly 5 DR-DQ haplotypes were handled as single units for association and clustering, since linkage in the cohort was strong. Among over 350 genotyped donors of the cohort, an average of about 240,000 unique TCR beta nucleotide sequences were sequenced per donor, roughly 20% of them non-productive. The study at large found these results: Most TCR sequences were seen in very few donors, while some public TCRs were found in many individuals. Most CMV-associated TCR beta chains appeared to be HLA-restricted in a later analysis, and the HLA associations seemed to be driven largely by CMV exposure. In a later analysis, the rate of TCR association differed among HLA loci, with DRB1 alleles having the most associated TCRs and HLA-C alleles having the fewest. Some IMGT-functional V segments, including TRBV6-2 and TRBV6-3, could not be distinguished by the 87-base-pair reads and were therefore excluded. An earlier analysis of approximately 570 of the donors showed that most TCR beta V segments appeared in productive rearrangements either about 87% or about 30% of the time, which broadly matched IMGT annotations. Roughly uniform sequencing depth across donors was assumed in presence/absence analyses, although this assumption may not hold. HLA typing was unavailable for some donors at each locus, so association tests used only the typed subset. When HLA alleles, especially DR and DQ, strongly co-occurred, TCR associations were difficult to assign to individual alleles. A later genetic analysis reported fewer N-insertions in productive TCRs among donors in an Asian-associated ancestry cluster than the roughly 620-donor mean. Linkage disequilibrium might explain the correlated functional status among segregating V segments, but an unknown experimental factor could not be excluded. Cytomegalovirus status was reported to be diagnosed by the classifier with high specificity and sensitivity in both the original and validation cohorts. A cluster of highly shared sequence variants was judged likely to represent a technical artifact of the sequencing pipeline. Compared with equally common non-associated chains, HLA-associated TCR beta chains in a later analysis were more clonally expanded and had lower generation probabilities. The study listed 150 to 200 TCR beta chains as associated with cytomegalovirus. The earlier analysis of about 600 of the donors excluded roughly 16 rarely observed V segments, including chromosome 9 orphons, because counts were too low. The authors suggested that the approach could potentially be extended to other disease states and immunological phenotypes. A later analysis reported that several top co-occurrence clusters appeared linked to parvovirus B19, influenza, CMV and Epstein-Barr virus. This cohort had only TCR beta chains sequenced, and the lack of alpha or paired-chain data limited which features could be detected. An association between a missense DCLRE1C variant and V-gene and J-gene trimming of TCR beta chains was found in a later genetic analysis and replicated in an independent cohort. For the cohort, immune exposure information was limited to CMV serostatus. Specific HLA alleles were associated with 15,000 to 20,000 TCR beta sequences at a false discovery rate of 0.05 in a later analysis. A further reported finding was that TCR beta sequences accurately predicted the HLA-A and HLA-B alleles for most subjects in the first cohort. Three of the identified cytomegalovirus-associated TCR beta chains were confirmed in vitro to be specific for cytomegalovirus antigens.

The library relied on the immunoSEQ multiplex PCR assay. The multiplex PCR relied on a mix of 60 forward primers for TCR Vbeta segments and 13 reverse primers for TCR Jbeta segments. The CDR3 region of rearranged TCR beta genes was amplified from genomic DNA by a multiplex PCR assay. The amplified TCR beta libraries were sequenced on the Illumina HiSeq System as 87-base-pair reads. In the authors' own workflow: In a later analysis, tens of millions of unique TCR beta chains were counted across the roughly 670 repertoires, and roughly 10 million of these chains were shared by at least two donors. A nearest-neighbor algorithm error-corrected the raw reads and collapsed the reads into unique sequences, merging closely related sequences to remove PCR and sequencing errors. Alignment of CDR3 sequences to IMGT reference sequences was used to assign V, D and J gene segments. Each retained sequence needed at least a six-nucleotide match to both a V gene segment and a J gene segment. Rearrangements were called productive when the CDR3 lacked stop codons and stayed in frame with V and J; all others were non-productive. Following IMGT convention, CDR3 was defined as the stretch from the second conserved V-encoded cysteine up to the conserved J-encoded phenylalanine. In an earlier analysis of roughly 610 of the donors, sequences lacking an unambiguous match to a single V gene segment were excluded. In an earlier analysis of 587 of the donors, V segments were called functional above 56.7% productive rearrangements and were called segregating when the between-donor standard deviation exceeded 5%. A statistical classification framework was built to diagnose cytomegalovirus status from the catalog of TCR beta chain sequences. In a later analysis, TCR nucleotide sequences were compared against IMGT/GENE-DB human TR gene sequences so that V and J genes could be assigned. A later analysis assigned CDR3 sequences and most-parsimonious VDJ recombination scenarios with the TCRdist pipeline. In a later analysis, every TCR beta chain was defined by the combination of its CDR3 amino acid sequence and its V-gene family, and reads without a unique V-gene family were dropped. To address suspected cross-contamination and a sequencing artifact, a later analysis removed over 500 highly shared, low-generation-probability nucleotide sequences. In a later analysis, a clonal expansion index for each public chain was calculated from normalized within-repertoire ranks of inferred template counts. Generation probabilities in a later analysis came from a VDJ recombination model fitted to out-of-frame rearrangements, and those results were checked against IGoR. In a later analysis, hypergeometric tests were used to score TCR-TCR, TCR-HLA and TCR-CMV co-occurrence, with a repertoire-size bias correction applied to TCR pairs. To estimate false discovery rates, a later analysis permuted the HLA or CMV assignments 20 times. In a later analysis, co-occurring TCRs were grouped using DBSCAN, and TCRdist sequence similarity was added for clustering within HLA-allele-positive subsets. Repertoires with fewer than 30,000 or more than 120,000 public chains, plus five repertoires with anomalous nucleotide sharing, were excluded from co-occurrence clustering. TCRdb took over this immuneACCESS table, retaining in-frame rearrangements with V and J assigned. Such tables are incomplete; in checked studies, under half of the missing clones stem from an unresolved V gene, and the remainder is unexplained. V and J calls and clone size are those listed in that table; D and trimming were worked out from the DNA. This sample lists about 130,000 clones; around 83% were detected once. Clones ranked in the top ten supply just over 8% of the sample.

The CDR3 goes from the cysteine to the phenylalanine over 16 residues. The only DNA kept is the CDR3, 48 bases in frame from the first base. V is reduced by 1 base and J by 4 bases, leaving a spacing of 16 bases between them. For CDR1 and CDR2, the germline V gene lists SGHVS and FNYEAQ. The cohort consisted of some 670 healthy bone marrow donors. Cohort members were all nominally healthy when sampled, although unrecorded immune exposures were likely present. The donor tested CMV seropositive, placing the donor among the approximately 290 seropositive members of the cohort. Every donor gave a peripheral blood sample, and the peripheral blood mononuclear cells from that sample were used for TCR beta sequencing. Genomic DNA extraction from the blood cell samples was performed with the Qiagen DNeasy Blood Extraction Kit. Details on this clone: Its antigen is unknown. The sample holds no much larger clone one base away, and base qualities are not on file.

Recombination connected TRBV7-6 to TRBJ2-5; no D gene is confidently identified. The source material was PBMCs. The clonotype comes from a woman aged 45 to 65 in good health and CMV-seropositive. Read as DNA, the sequence is TGTGCCAGCAGCTTAGAAAGTTCGAGTATTCGAGAGACCCAGTACTTC. Protein translation: CASSLESSSIRETQYF.